This is a list of T cell receptor beta chains from one sample in a study of T-cell reconstitution after alpha-beta-depleted transplantation in children. MiXCR, run by TCRdb on the PCR reads, gives a single entry per CDR3 protein. This sample has some 290,000 distinct CDR3 sequences, with about a quarter found just once. Sequenced here: PBMCs, mostly from graft donor cells, sampled 180 days after TCRalphabeta/CD19-depleted stem cell transplant. Source of these receptors: a male patient under 18 who had a stem cell transplant for acute lymphoblastic leukemia, so the T cells may come from the graft donor. CDR3s include the opening cysteine and the closing phenylalanine or tryptophan.

v_call cdr3_aa
TRBV20-1 CSATRLAVKETQYF
TRBV6-5 CASSYKGTGANVLTF
TRBV20-1 CSAMQGALRRGYTF
TRBV4-1 CASSQHLTGERAFF
TRBV11-2 CASSLRRGMNTEAFF
TRBV5-1 CASSFNSNNEAFF
TRBV12-3/TRBV12-4 CASSFGAGGEAFF
TRBV5-1 CASSLGDSIYGYTF
TRBV7-3 CASSFYRDPANYGYTF
TRBV9 CASSVGYTDTQYF
TRBV7-3 CASSPVSGPYNEQFF
TRBV7-7 CASSSRGSYNEQFF
TRBV5-1 CASSSPSADTQYF
TRBV6-1 CAVGGSSSGNTIYF
TRBV7-6 CASSLDSDYETQYF
TRBV29-1 CSVLDSGAVGKLFF
TRBV7-9 CASSLAPTYQETQYF
TRBV12-3/TRBV12-4 CASRPPTSVRGETQYF
TRBV20-1 CSASGLPTDTQYF
TRBV5-1 CASSSGTSYNEQFF
TRBV10-2 CASQTSGSPYNEQFF
TRBV20-1 CSASRSGRAMGVDTQYF
TRBV7-9 CASSPQDRGIRSYEQYF
TRBV14 CASKRGQGPYNEQFF
TRBV6-1 CASSVRQGVLYNEQFF
TRBV12-3/TRBV12-4 CASSFWLEMNTEAFF
TRBV5-1 CASSPRGVETQYF
TRBV24-1 CATSAPGLAGYEQYF
TRBV20-1 CSANRGSLDYGYTF
TRBV6-1 CASSPWTSGTGELFF
TRBV18 CASSPQQETQYF
TRBV10-3 CAILEEAGVQKTQYF
TRBV7-6 CASSSVAGGVNEQFF
TRBV29-1 CSGSGLPQETQYF
TRBV4-1 CASSRQQDLGEQYF
TRBV5-1 CASSFTTGGRTDTQYF